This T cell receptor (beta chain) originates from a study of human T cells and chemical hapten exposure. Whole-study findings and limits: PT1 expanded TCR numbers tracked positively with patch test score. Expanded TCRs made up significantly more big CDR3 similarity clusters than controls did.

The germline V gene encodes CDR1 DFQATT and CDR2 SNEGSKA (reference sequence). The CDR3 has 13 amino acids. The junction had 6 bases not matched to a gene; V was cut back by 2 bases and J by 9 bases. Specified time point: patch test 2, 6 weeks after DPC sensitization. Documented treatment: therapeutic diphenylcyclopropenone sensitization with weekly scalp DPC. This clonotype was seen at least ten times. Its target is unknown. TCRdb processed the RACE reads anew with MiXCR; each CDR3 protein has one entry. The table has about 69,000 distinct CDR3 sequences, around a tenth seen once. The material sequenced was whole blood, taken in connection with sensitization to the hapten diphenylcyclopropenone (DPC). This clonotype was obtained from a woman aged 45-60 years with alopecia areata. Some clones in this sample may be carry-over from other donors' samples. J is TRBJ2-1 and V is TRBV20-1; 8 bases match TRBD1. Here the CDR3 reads CSARSQGAVEQFF. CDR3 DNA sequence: TGCAGTGCTAGATCCCAGGGGGCAGTTGAGCAGTTCTTC.